A selection of T cell receptor beta chains follows, all from one sample in a study of cytomegalovirus exposure and HLA in healthy donors. Clones were sequenced by immunoSEQ multiplex PCR, and TCRdb holds only the in-frame ones, with some missing. The table has about 140,000 clones, around 82% seen once. Sequences were obtained from PBMCs. The receptors here all came from a man between 18 and 35 years old in good health and CMV-seropositive. Each CDR3 is given with its conserved first and last residue. The order of the fields is J gene, D gene, clone size, V gene, CDR3 protein, CDR3 DNA. A D gene is named only where the DNA matches it firmly. Expanded clones get a size class; other rows say once, few or many, or leave the size out.

j_call: TRBJ2-3
d_call: -
clone_size: -
v_call: TRBV10-1
cdr3_aa: CASSESPDKGTDTQYF
cdr3_nt: TGCGCCAGCAGTGAGTCCCCCGACAAGGGCACAGATACGCAGTATTTT

j_call: TRBJ2-2
d_call: TRBD1
clone_size: -
v_call: TRBV7-3
cdr3_aa: CASLGTGEGGELFF
cdr3_nt: TGTGCCAGCCTCGGGACAGGGGAAGGCGGGGAGCTGTTTTTT

j_call: TRBJ2-7
d_call: TRBD2
clone_size: -
v_call: TRBV27
cdr3_aa: CASRRSSGSSREQYF
cdr3_nt: TGTGCCAGCAGGAGAAGTAGCGGGAGCTCGCGCGAGCAGTACTTC

j_call: TRBJ1-2
d_call: TRBD1
clone_size: -
v_call: TRBV28
cdr3_aa: CASSSQGWNYGYTF
cdr3_nt: TGTGCCAGCAGTTCACAGGGGTGGAACTATGGCTACACCTTC

j_call: TRBJ2-7
d_call: -
clone_size: few
v_call: TRBV27
cdr3_aa: CASSSGMRQYEQYF
cdr3_nt: TGTGCCAGCTCATCCGGGATGCGACAATACGAGCAGTACTTC

j_call: TRBJ2-1
d_call: TRBD2
clone_size: -
v_call: TRBV9
cdr3_aa: CASSLTSGSDNEQFF
cdr3_nt: TGTGCCAGCAGCTTGACTAGCGGGAGTGACAATGAGCAGTTCTTC

j_call: TRBJ2-3
d_call: -
clone_size: -
v_call: TRBV4-1
cdr3_aa: CASSPRTTDTQYF
cdr3_nt: TGCGCCAGCAGCCCCCGGACAACAGATACGCAGTATTTT

j_call: TRBJ2-5
d_call: -
clone_size: -
v_call: TRBV5-1
cdr3_aa: CASSLAGEPEETQYF
cdr3_nt: TGCGCCAGCAGCTTGGCCGGGGAGCCCGAAGAGACCCAGTACTTC

j_call: TRBJ1-1
d_call: -
clone_size: few
v_call: TRBV5-1
cdr3_aa: CARGSWGGDTEAFF
cdr3_nt: TGCGCCAGGGGATCTTGGGGAGGGGACACTGAAGCTTTCTTT

j_call: TRBJ2-5
d_call: -
clone_size: -
v_call: TRBV6-5
cdr3_aa: CASSYRGKETQYF
cdr3_nt: TGTGCCAGCAGTTACCGGGGGAAAGAGACCCAGTACTTC

j_call: TRBJ2-7
d_call: TRBD1
clone_size: -
v_call: TRBV5-6
cdr3_aa: CASSWRTGGEQYF
cdr3_nt: TGTGCCAGCAGCTGGAGGACAGGTGGGGAGCAGTACTTC

j_call: TRBJ2-1
d_call: TRBD2
clone_size: -
v_call: TRBV9
cdr3_aa: CASSATSGTSVDEQFF
cdr3_nt: TGTGCCAGCAGCGCCACCTCCGGGACTAGCGTGGATGAGCAGTTCTTC

j_call: TRBJ1-1
d_call: -
clone_size: -
v_call: TRBV28
cdr3_aa: CASSLVGGDTEAFF
cdr3_nt: TGTGCCAGCAGCCTGGTGGGGGGGGACACTGAAGCTTTCTTT

j_call: TRBJ2-7
d_call: -
clone_size: once
v_call: TRBV6-1
cdr3_aa: CASSEELRGSSSYEQYF
cdr3_nt: TGTGCCAGCAGTGAGGAGCTGCGTGGGTCGAGCTCCTACGAGCAGTACTTC

j_call: TRBJ2-3
d_call: -
clone_size: few
v_call: TRBV7-2
cdr3_aa: CASSFGGSTDTQYF
cdr3_nt: TGTGCCAGCAGCTTTGGAGGTAGCACAGATACGCAGTATTTT

j_call: TRBJ1-2
d_call: TRBD1
clone_size: -
v_call: TRBV6-5
cdr3_aa: CASSYTGDSLGGYTF
cdr3_nt: TGTGCCAGCAGTTATACAGGGGATTCCCTGGGGGGCTACACCTTC

j_call: TRBJ2-7
d_call: -
clone_size: -
v_call: TRBV5-5
cdr3_aa: CAFASFTYEQYF
cdr3_nt: TGTGCTTTCGCTAGCTTCACCTACGAGCAGTACTTC

j_call: TRBJ2-7
d_call: TRBD2
clone_size: -
v_call: TRBV5-1
cdr3_aa: CASSFLGLAGELEEQYF
cdr3_nt: TGCGCCAGCAGCTTCCTGGGACTAGCGGGAGAGCTGGAAGAGCAGTACTTC

j_call: TRBJ2-7
d_call: -
clone_size: few
v_call: TRBV5-1
cdr3_aa: CASSLARGGDSYEQYF
cdr3_nt: TGCGCCAGCAGCTTGGCCCGAGGGGGGGACTCCTACGAGCAGTACTTC

j_call: TRBJ1-4
d_call: TRBD1
clone_size: few
v_call: TRBV25-1
cdr3_aa: CASSEHRGPNEKLFF
cdr3_nt: TGTGCCAGCAGTGAACACAGGGGGCCTAATGAAAAACTGTTTTTT

j_call: TRBJ1-1
d_call: TRBD1
clone_size: -
v_call: TRBV11-2
cdr3_aa: CASSLSLRGDRIEAFF
cdr3_nt: TGTGCCAGCAGCTTATCCCTACGCGGGGACAGGATTGAAGCTTTCTTT

j_call: TRBJ2-1
d_call: TRBD2
clone_size: -
v_call: TRBV19
cdr3_aa: CASSISGGSSYNEQFF
cdr3_nt: TGTGCCAGTAGTATTTCGGGCGGGAGCTCCTACAATGAGCAGTTCTTC

j_call: TRBJ2-7
d_call: TRBD1
clone_size: -
v_call: TRBV9
cdr3_aa: CASSVRGRTGDEQYF
cdr3_nt: TGTGCCAGCAGCGTGAGGGGAAGGACAGGCGACGAGCAGTACTTC

j_call: TRBJ2-7
d_call: TRBD2
clone_size: -
v_call: TRBV28
cdr3_aa: CASWTSGRMREQYF
cdr3_nt: TGTGCCAGCTGGACTAGCGGGAGGATGAGAGAGCAGTACTTC

j_call: TRBJ2-1
d_call: -
clone_size: -
v_call: TRBV28
cdr3_aa: CASTPVISGDEQFF
cdr3_nt: TGTGCCAGCACCCCCGTCATTTCGGGGGATGAGCAGTTCTTC

j_call: TRBJ2-7
d_call: -
clone_size: -
v_call: TRBV15
cdr3_aa: CATSPGVEGSEQYF
cdr3_nt: TGTGCCACCAGCCCTGGGGTGGAGGGGAGCGAGCAGTACTTC

j_call: TRBJ2-1
d_call: TRBD1
clone_size: -
v_call: TRBV10-3
cdr3_aa: CAIRGTGDSEQFF
cdr3_nt: TGTGCCATCAGGGGGACAGGGGACAGTGAGCAGTTCTTC

j_call: TRBJ1-4
d_call: -
clone_size: -
v_call: TRBV30
cdr3_aa: CAWRGGDNEKLFF
cdr3_nt: TGTGCCTGGAGAGGAGGGGATAATGAAAAACTGTTTTTT

j_call: TRBJ2-3
d_call: TRBD2
clone_size: -
v_call: TRBV5-4
cdr3_aa: CASSPGGATQYF
cdr3_nt: TGTGCCAGCAGCCCGGGGGGAGCTACGCAGTATTTT

j_call: TRBJ1-4
d_call: -
clone_size: -
v_call: TRBV5-1
cdr3_aa: CASSLVEQGRISTNEKLFF
cdr3_nt: TGCGCCAGCAGCTTGGTTGAACAGGGCCGAATATCAACTAATGAAAAACTGTTTTTT

j_call: TRBJ2-1
d_call: -
clone_size: once
v_call: TRBV11-2
cdr3_aa: CASSLGGAQYNEQFF
cdr3_nt: TGTGCCAGCAGCTTAGGCGGGGCTCAGTACAATGAGCAGTTCTTC

j_call: TRBJ2-2
d_call: TRBD2
clone_size: -
v_call: TRBV5-1
cdr3_aa: CASSLATTIPIGRAQNTGELFF
cdr3_nt: TGCGCCAGCAGCTTGGCCACGACAATTCCCATCGGGAGGGCCCAAAACACCGGGGAGCTGTTTTTT

j_call: TRBJ2-2
d_call: -
clone_size: -
v_call: TRBV20-1
cdr3_aa: CSARDTGELFF
cdr3_nt: TGCAGTGCCCGTGACACCGGGGAGCTGTTTTTT

j_call: TRBJ1-1
d_call: -
clone_size: -
v_call: TRBV9
cdr3_aa: CASSPPGSSRTEAFF
cdr3_nt: TGTGCCAGCAGCCCTCCGGGGTCCTCGAGGACTGAAGCTTTCTTT

j_call: TRBJ2-5
d_call: -
clone_size: -
v_call: TRBV18
cdr3_aa: CASSPGQQETQYF
cdr3_nt: TGTGCCAGCTCACCCGGACAACAAGAGACCCAGTACTTC

j_call: TRBJ2-5
d_call: TRBD2
clone_size: -
v_call: TRBV7-9
cdr3_aa: CASSLAGAGGQETQYF
cdr3_nt: TGTGCCAGCAGCTTAGCCGGGGCGGGAGGCCAAGAGACCCAGTACTTC

j_call: TRBJ1-1
d_call: -
clone_size: once
v_call: TRBV6-1
cdr3_aa: CASSEARREVEAFF
cdr3_nt: TGTGCCAGCAGTGAAGCGCGCAGGGAGGTTGAAGCTTTCTTT

j_call: TRBJ2-7
d_call: -
clone_size: -
v_call: TRBV5-1
cdr3_aa: CASSLAGLGFEQYF
cdr3_nt: TGCGCCAGCAGCTTGGCAGGGCTGGGTTTCGAGCAGTACTTC

j_call: TRBJ2-2
d_call: -
clone_size: once
v_call: TRBV29-1
cdr3_aa: CSVETGEGELFF
cdr3_nt: TGCAGCGTTGAAACGGGGGAAGGGGAGCTGTTTTTT

j_call: TRBJ2-5
d_call: -
clone_size: -
v_call: TRBV27
cdr3_aa: CASRGHQETQYF
cdr3_nt: TGTGCCAGCAGGGGGCACCAAGAGACCCAGTACTTC

j_call: TRBJ2-1
d_call: TRBD2
clone_size: -
v_call: TRBV6-5
cdr3_aa: CASSTPSGVYNEQFF
cdr3_nt: TGTGCCAGCAGCACCCCTAGCGGGGTTTACAATGAGCAGTTCTTC

j_call: TRBJ2-3
d_call: -
clone_size: -
v_call: TRBV5-6
cdr3_aa: CASSFMTAATDTQYF
cdr3_nt: TGTGCCAGCAGCTTTATGACAGCCGCCACAGATACGCAGTATTTT

j_call: TRBJ1-5
d_call: TRBD1
clone_size: once
v_call: TRBV19
cdr3_aa: CASSLTGAAQPQHF
cdr3_nt: TGTGCCAGTAGCTTAACAGGGGCGGCTCAGCCCCAGCATTTT

j_call: TRBJ1-2
d_call: -
clone_size: -
v_call: TRBV21-1
cdr3_aa: CASSKASGAHDYGYTF
cdr3_nt: TGTGCCAGCAGCAAAGCATCGGGTGCACACGACTATGGCTACACCTTC

j_call: TRBJ2-7
d_call: -
clone_size: -
v_call: TRBV4-1
cdr3_aa: CASSQGGDSYEQYF
cdr3_nt: TGCGCCAGCAGCCAAGGGGGGGACAGCTACGAGCAGTACTTC

j_call: TRBJ1-1
d_call: -
clone_size: -
v_call: TRBV2
cdr3_aa: CASNLMRGGSEAFF
cdr3_nt: TGTGCCAGCAACCTAATGCGGGGAGGGTCTGAAGCTTTCTTT

j_call: TRBJ2-3
d_call: TRBD2
clone_size: -
v_call: TRBV28
cdr3_aa: CASSFRLAGADTQYF
cdr3_nt: TGTGCCAGCAGTTTTAGACTAGCGGGAGCAGATACGCAGTATTTT

j_call: TRBJ2-1
d_call: TRBD2
clone_size: once
v_call: TRBV15
cdr3_aa: CATSRSSGNYNEQFF
cdr3_nt: TGTGCCACCAGCAGAAGTAGCGGGAACTACAATGAGCAGTTCTTC

j_call: TRBJ1-5
d_call: TRBD1
clone_size: -
v_call: TRBV5-1
cdr3_aa: CASSNGQGGNQPQHF
cdr3_nt: TGCGCCAGCAGCAATGGACAGGGGGGCAATCAGCCCCAGCATTTT

j_call: TRBJ2-5
d_call: TRBD2
clone_size: -
v_call: TRBV7-7
cdr3_aa: CASSPTGGAGQETQYF
cdr3_nt: TGTGCTAGCAGCCCGACCGGGGGAGCGGGACAAGAGACCCAGTACTTC

j_call: TRBJ2-7
d_call: TRBD2
clone_size: -
v_call: TRBV10-1
cdr3_aa: CASPSGTSIVDRAREQYF
cdr3_nt: TGCGCCAGCCCATCCGGGACTAGTATCGTTGATAGAGCGCGCGAGCAGTACTTC

j_call: TRBJ2-7
d_call: TRBD2
clone_size: -
v_call: TRBV29-1
cdr3_aa: CSAGGSYEQYF
cdr3_nt: TGCAGCGCGGGGGGATCCTACGAGCAGTACTTC